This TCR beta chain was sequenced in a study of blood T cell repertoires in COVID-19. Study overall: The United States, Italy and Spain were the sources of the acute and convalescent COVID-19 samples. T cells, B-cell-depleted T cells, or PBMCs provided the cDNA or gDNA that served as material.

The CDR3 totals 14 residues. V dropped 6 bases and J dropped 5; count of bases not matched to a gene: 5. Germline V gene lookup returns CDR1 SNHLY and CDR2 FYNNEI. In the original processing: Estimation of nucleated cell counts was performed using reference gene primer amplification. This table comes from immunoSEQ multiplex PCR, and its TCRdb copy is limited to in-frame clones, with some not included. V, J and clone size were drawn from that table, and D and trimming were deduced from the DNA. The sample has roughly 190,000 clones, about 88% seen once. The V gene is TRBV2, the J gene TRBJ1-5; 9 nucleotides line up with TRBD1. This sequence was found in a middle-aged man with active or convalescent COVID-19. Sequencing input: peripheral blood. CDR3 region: CASSRTGGYQPQHF. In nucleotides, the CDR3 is TGTGCCAGCAGCAGAACAGGGGGCTATCAGCCCCAGCATTTT.